The rows below give T cell receptor beta chains drawn from one sample of a study of neurological immune-mediated disorders. One entry per CDR3 protein, called by TCRdb with MiXCR from the 5' RACE reads. The sample has tens of thousands of distinct CDR3 sequences, under 6% seen once; the top ten hold roughly 2%. The sequenced sample was CD4+ T cells from blood. The source of these receptors is a woman between 45 and 60 years old in good health. CDR3s include the opening cysteine and the closing phenylalanine or tryptophan. The D gene is left open where the match is weak. A row's size may be missing; if present it is once, few, many or a size class.

clone_size: many
d_call: .
j_call: TRBJ1-1
v_call: TRBV11-3
cdr3_nt: TGTGCCAGCAGCTTAAATTCAGGGTCGGCTGAAGCTTTCTTT
cdr3_aa: CASSLNSGSAEAFF

clone_size: .
d_call: TRBD2
j_call: TRBJ2-1
v_call: TRBV5-4
cdr3_nt: TGTGCCAGCAGCTTTGTTGGGGGGGGCTACAATGAGCAGTTCTTC
cdr3_aa: CASSFVGGGYNEQFF

clone_size: .
d_call: .
j_call: TRBJ2-3
v_call: TRBV9
cdr3_nt: TGTGCCAGCAGCTCAAGACCCAGGGGCGGCACAGATACGCAGTATTTT
cdr3_aa: CASSSRPRGGTDTQYF

clone_size: many
d_call: .
j_call: TRBJ2-1
v_call: TRBV20-1
cdr3_nt: TGCAGTGCTAGAAGGGGGGCGGGGAGCTCCTACAATGAGCAGTTCTTC
cdr3_aa: CSARRGAGSSYNEQFF

clone_size: many
d_call: TRBD2
j_call: TRBJ2-7
v_call: TRBV2
cdr3_nt: TGTGCCGAGGGGACTAGCGGGGCCAACTCCTACGAGCAGTACTTC
cdr3_aa: CAEGTSGANSYEQYF

clone_size: many
d_call: .
j_call: TRBJ2-7
v_call: TRBV6-2/TRBV6-3
cdr3_nt: TGTGCCAGCAGTTCTCAAGGGGTTGAGCAGTACTTC
cdr3_aa: CASSSQGVEQYF

clone_size: many
d_call: .
j_call: TRBJ2-7
v_call: TRBV7-3
cdr3_nt: TGTGCCAGCAGCCCAGGCCGGGGGAACGGCGAGCAGTACTTC
cdr3_aa: CASSPGRGNGEQYF

clone_size: many
d_call: .
j_call: TRBJ2-2
v_call: TRBV5-1
cdr3_nt: TGCGCCAGCAGCTTGGTTTCGGGGGCCCCCCCCGGGGAGCTGTTTTTT
cdr3_aa: CASSLVSGAPPGELFF

clone_size: many
d_call: .
j_call: TRBJ1-1
v_call: TRBV20-1
cdr3_nt: TGCAGTGCTAGACTGACCCCTGGGGCTTTCTTT
cdr3_aa: CSARLTPGAFF

clone_size: many
d_call: .
j_call: TRBJ1-4
v_call: TRBV29-1
cdr3_nt: TGCAGCGCACGAAGGGGGAGTAATAATGAAAAACTGTTTTTT
cdr3_aa: CSARRGSNNEKLFF

clone_size: medium-sized
d_call: .
j_call: TRBJ1-1
v_call: TRBV7-6
cdr3_nt: TGTGCCAGCAGCTTAGTCGCCGGAGGGAACACTGAAGCTTTCTTT
cdr3_aa: CASSLVAGGNTEAFF

clone_size: many
d_call: .
j_call: TRBJ2-3
v_call: TRBV2
cdr3_nt: TGTGCCAGTGGGGAGCTCGGAAGCACAGATACGCAGTATTTT
cdr3_aa: CASGELGSTDTQYF

clone_size: many
d_call: .
j_call: TRBJ1-5
v_call: TRBV24-1
cdr3_nt: TGTGCCACCAGTGGGGGACGCAATCAGCCCCAGCATTTT
cdr3_aa: CATSGGRNQPQHF